This TCR beta chain came from a study of T-cell memory formation after mild COVID-19. Across the whole study: Most TCR clusters belonged to a single donor. Study outcomes and limitations: Contracting clones, day 15 to 85, had balanced CD4/CD8, and later expanders favored CD4+. Still unconfirmed is whether the second-wave clones peaking on day 37 recognized SARS-CoV-2. There were some responding clones in pre-infection memory, which suggested that cross-reactive memory had joined.

TCRdb re-derived calls from the 5' RACE reads in MiXCR, one entry per CDR3 protein. The sample shows fewer than 150,000 distinct CDR3 sequences, more than 15% of them seen only once. Worth noting for this clonotype: Its antigen is unknown.

Trimming removed 5 bases from V and 4 bases from J, with 14 bases in between. CDR3 length: 14 residues. CDR1 and CDR2 from the germline V gene are LGHDT and YNNKEL (reference sequence). The sequencing sample was made of PBMCs or a T cell subset sorted from them (not recorded which). The genes are TRBV3-1 and TRBJ1-2; no firm D call. This clonotype was obtained from a man aged 18 to 35 who had mild COVID-19 (a few samples of this study predate the infection). Cell type and time point are not known. CDR3 loop: CASSLNSLGYGYTF. CDR3 DNA: TGTGCCAGCAGCTTAAACAGCCTTGGCTATGGCTACACCTTC.